The clone carrying this T cell receptor beta chain was observed many times. The authors isolated PBMCs from 8 to 10 ml of fresh peripheral blood. This sample is part of a study of Graves' ophthalmopathy and Graves' hyperthyroidism. The germline V gene encodes CDR1 LNHDA and CDR2 SQIVND (reference sequence). The CDR3 contains 16 residues. The V and J ends lost 7 bases and 0 bases respectively, with 16 bases between them. From RNA, the CDR3 regions of TCR beta chains were amplified and sequenced. An initial RT-PCR round employing HTBI primers preceded a second-round multiplex PCR. TCRdb recomputed calls from the multiplex PCR reads with MiXCR, one row per CDR3 protein. Of 400,000 to 450,000 distinct CDR3 sequences in the sample, roughly 21% are singletons; the top ten hold approximately 3.2%.

Sequenced input: peripheral blood. The genes are TRBV19 and TRBJ1-5; no reliable D call. This receptor was identified in a woman aged 18-29 years with stable Graves' hyperthyroidism. CDR3 loop: CASIPPYHPSNQPQHF. The CDR3 nucleotides are TGTGCCAGTATCCCCCCTTACCATCCTAGCAATCAGCCCCAGCATTTT.